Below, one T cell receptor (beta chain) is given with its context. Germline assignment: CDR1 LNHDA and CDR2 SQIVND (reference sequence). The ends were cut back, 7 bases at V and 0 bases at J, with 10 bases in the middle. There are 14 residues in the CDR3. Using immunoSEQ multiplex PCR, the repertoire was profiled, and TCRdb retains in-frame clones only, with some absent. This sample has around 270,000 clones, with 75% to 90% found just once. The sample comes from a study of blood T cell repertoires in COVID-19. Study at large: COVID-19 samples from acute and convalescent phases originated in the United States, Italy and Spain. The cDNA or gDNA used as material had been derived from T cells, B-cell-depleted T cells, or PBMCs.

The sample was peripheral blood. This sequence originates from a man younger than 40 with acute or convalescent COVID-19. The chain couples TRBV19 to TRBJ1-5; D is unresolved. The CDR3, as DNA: TGTGCCAGTAATGTGTTAAATAGCAATCAGCCCCAGCATTTT. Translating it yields CASNVLNSNQPQHF.